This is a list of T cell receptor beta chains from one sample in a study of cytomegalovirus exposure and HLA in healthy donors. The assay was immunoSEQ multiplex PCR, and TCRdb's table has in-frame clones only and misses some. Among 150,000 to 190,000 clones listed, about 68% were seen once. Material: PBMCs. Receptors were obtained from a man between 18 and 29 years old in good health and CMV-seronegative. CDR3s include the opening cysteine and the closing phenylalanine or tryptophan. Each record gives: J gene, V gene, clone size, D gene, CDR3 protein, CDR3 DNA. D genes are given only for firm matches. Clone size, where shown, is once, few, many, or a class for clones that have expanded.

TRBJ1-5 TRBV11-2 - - CASSMTVNQPQHF TGTGCCAGCAGCATGACAGTGAATCAGCCCCAGCATTTT
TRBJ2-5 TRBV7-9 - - CASSHRDSPTETQYF TGTGCCAGCAGCCACCGGGACTCACCGACGGAGACCCAGTACTTC
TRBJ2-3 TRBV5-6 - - CASSLEGLLTDTQYF TGTGCCAGCAGCTTGGAGGGACTCCTAACAGATACGCAGTATTTT
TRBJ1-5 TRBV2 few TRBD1 CASSGTGGNQPQHF TGTGCCAGCAGTGGTACAGGGGGCAATCAGCCCCAGCATTTT
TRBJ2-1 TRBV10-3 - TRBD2 CAISGGTSGQSSYNEQFF TGTGCCATCAGTGGAGGGACTAGCGGCCAGAGCTCCTACAATGAGCAGTTCTTC
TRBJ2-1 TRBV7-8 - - CASTLRGYTSPNEQFF TGTGCCAGCACCTTACGGGGTTATACTAGTCCCAATGAGCAGTTCTTC
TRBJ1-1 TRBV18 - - CASSGDMNTEAFF TGTGCCAGCTCCGGAGATATGAACACTGAAGCTTTCTTT
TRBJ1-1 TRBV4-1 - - CASSQVEANTEAFF TGCGCCAGCAGCCAAGTGGAGGCGAACACTGAAGCTTTCTTT
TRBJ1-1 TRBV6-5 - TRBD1 CASSYLPGQMNTEAFF TGTGCCAGCAGTTACTTACCGGGACAGATGAACACTGAAGCTTTCTTT
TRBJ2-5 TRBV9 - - CASSSYRDRETQYF TGTGCCAGCAGCTCTTACAGGGACCGGGAGACCCAGTACTTC
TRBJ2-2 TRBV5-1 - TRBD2 CASSLRRGDTGELFF TGCGCCAGCAGCTTGAGGCGGGGGGACACCGGGGAGCTGTTTTTT
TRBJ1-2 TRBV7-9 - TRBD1 CASSGQGQLFNYGYTF TGTGCCAGCAGCGGCCAGGGACAGCTCTTTAACTATGGCTACACCTTC
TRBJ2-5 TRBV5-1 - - CASGDFAETQYF TGCGCCAGCGGGGACTTCGCAGAGACCCAGTACTTC
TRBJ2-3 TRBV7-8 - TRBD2 CASSGTSGALTTQYF TGTGCCTCCAGTGGGACTAGCGGGGCGCTCACTACGCAGTATTTT